This T cell receptor beta chain is drawn from a study of shared clonotypes between healthy human individuals. Study-wide context: Each donor had three CD4 naive, three CD4 memory, two CD8 naive and one CD8 memory plate.

Several immunoSEQ plates received, in even portions, the genomic DNA of each subset. Sequencing used immunoSEQ multiplex PCR; TCRdb keeps in-frame clones, though not all of them. The top ten hold approximately 0.56% of the sample, which has over 850,000 clones, 75% to 85% seen once. The sample holds a few counts of this clone. Its antigen is unknown. Study conclusions and caveats: The diversity represented, both genetic and in exposure history, was limited by few donors. Relative to clonotypes present in all four donors, those not shared had lower generation probabilities.

Germline trimming cut 4 bases from V and 0 bases from J; bases unmatched to any gene: 5. This CDR3 is 18 amino acids long. Germline V gene data show CDR1 as LGHNA and CDR2 as YNFKEQ. The clonotype comes from a young man in good health. Some clones in this sample may be carry-over from other donors' samples. The V and J genes are TRBV4-2 and TRBJ2-5, with TRBD2 matching over 16 bases. Specimen: memory CD4+ T cells from PBMCs. Subset: CD45RA-negative fraction. Here the CDR3 reads CASSPGTSGGGYQETQYF. The DNA for the CDR3 is TGTGCCAGCAGCCCTGGGACTAGCGGGGGGGGGTACCAAGAGACCCAGTACTTC.